The 19 T cell receptor beta chains below come from one sample, sequenced in a study of T cell repertoires in cytomegalovirus infection. TCRdb re-called the reads with MiXCR, one entry per CDR3 protein. The sample has some 350,000 distinct CDR3 sequences, about a sixth seen once. The specimen sequenced was PBMCs. The receptor source for this set is a human donor in good health (CMV status not recorded). Some clones in this sample may be carry-over from other donors' samples.

The chain links TRBV7-8 to TRBJ2-3; 15 bases line up with TRBD2. The CDR3 has 16 residues. Germline V CDR1 and CDR2: SGHVS, FQNEAQ. With 4 bases clipped from V and 4 bases from J, the junction kept 3 bases outside the gene matches. CDR3 coding DNA: TGTGCCAGCAGCTCAGGACTAGCGGGGGGGCCAGATACGCAGTATTTT. Translating gives CASSSGLAGGPDTQYF.

The chain is built from TRBV6-2 or TRBV6-3 and TRBJ1-5, with D perhaps TRBD1 (5 bases). Between the trimmed V and J ends, which lost 2 bases and 10 bases, there was a span of 12 bases. The CDR3 is 13 residues long. The V gene's germline CDR1 is MNHEY and CDR2 SVGEGT. The CDR3 DNA reads as TGTGCCAGCAGTTACGGCGAAGGGGTACCCCAGCATTTT. Encoded protein: CASSYGEGVPQHF.

This clonotype came up many times. The rearrangement uses TRBV27 and TRBJ2-7; unclear D gene. Between the trimmed V and J ends, which lost 5 bases and 0 bases, there was a span of 14 bases. The CDR3 runs 15 residues. Per the germline V gene, CDR1 is MNHEY and CDR2 is SMNVEV (reference sequence). CDR3 region: CASSAHSTGSYEQYF. As DNA, the CDR3 is TGTGCCAGCAGTGCGCACTCTACTGGCTCCTACGAGCAGTACTTC.

This clonotype was found a few times. V gene TRBV20-1 combines with J gene TRBJ1-2; D is unclear. Per the germline V gene, CDR1 is DFQATT and CDR2 is SNEGSKA (reference sequence). This CDR3 is built from 14 residues. Between the trimmed V and J ends, which lost 0 bases and 7 bases, there was a span of 15 bases. In DNA form, the CDR3 reads TGCAGTGCTAGAGATCAAGCAGGCTTGGGTGGCTACACCTTC. The encoded protein is CSARDQAGLGGYTF.

This clonotype was counted between two and nine times. The chain carries TRBV20-1 and TRBJ1-1; D perhaps matches TRBD1 (5 bases). Trimming cost V 0 bases and J 4 bases, with 15 bases left between them. This CDR3 has 15 residues. Germline values: CDR1 DFQATT, CDR2 SNEGSKA (reference sequence). CDR3: CSARDLNLGGTEAFF. CDR3 DNA: TGCAGTGCTAGAGATCTAAACCTCGGGGGCACTGAAGCTTTCTTT.

The chain employs TRBV4-3 and TRBJ1-3, with a possible D match to TRBD1 (6 bases). Trimming shortened V by 4 bases and J by 4 bases, and 17 bases separated the two germline ends. This CDR3 contains 16 residues. Germline values: CDR1 LGHNA, CDR2 YSLEER. The CDR3 DNA sequence: TGCGCCAGCAGCCGAGCATGGGGACAATCCGGAAACACCATATATTTT. As protein: CASSRAWGQSGNTIYF.

This clonotype was seen only a few times. This chain links TRBV18 with TRBJ1-4, with no clear D. V was shortened by 8 bases and J by 0 bases, with 10 bases between the two germline ends. CDR1 and CDR2 (germline): KGHSH, LQKENI. CDR3 size: 14 residues. CDR3 DNA: TGTGCCAGCCACCGGTCCGCAACTAATGAAAAACTGTTTTTT. Translation: CASHRSATNEKLFF.

The rearrangement uses TRBV7-9 and TRBJ2-5; TRBD1 agrees at 7 bases. The V gene end was trimmed by 5 bases and the J gene end by 5 bases; junction bases not matched to a gene: 8. The CDR3 totals 14 residues. CDR1 and CDR2 from the germline V gene are SEHNR and FQNEAQ (reference sequence). The CDR3 loop reads CASSPSGQAETQYF. The CDR3, as DNA: TGTGCCAGCAGCCCGAGCGGACAGGCCGAGACCCAGTACTTC.

The chain is built from TRBV15 and TRBJ1-1, with TRBD1 identical over 9 bases. The CDR3 is 12 amino acids. J lost 5 bases, V lost 8 bases, and 3 bases had no gene match. From germline, CDR1 is LNHNV and CDR2 YYDKDF (reference sequence). The CDR3 nucleotides are TGTGCCACCGGGACAGGGAGGACTGAAGCTTTCTTT. This gives the protein CATGTGRTEAFF.

This rearrangement joins TRBV14 to TRBJ2-3; D uncertain. Germline V gene data show CDR1 as SGHDN and CDR2 as FVKESK. This CDR3 spans 14 amino acids. Deletions cut 4 bases from V and 0 bases from J, with 8 bases between. The CDR3 region is CASSPQSSTDTQYF. Here the CDR3 DNA reads TGTGCCAGCAGCCCCCAGAGTAGCACAGATACGCAGTATTTT.

In its sample, this clonotype was seen a few times. The chain recombines TRBV4-2 with TRBJ2-3; unclear D gene. V lost 0 bases and J 4 bases, leaving 14 bases between the germline ends. Germline V gene lookup returns CDR1 LGHNA and CDR2 YNFKEQ. CDR3 length: 16 amino acids. The CDR3 region is CASSQDHGFRADTQYF. In DNA, the CDR3 is TGTGCCAGCAGCCAAGATCACGGGTTTAGGGCAGATACGCAGTATTTT.

The table lists this clonotype with many counts. V and J are TRBV5-4 and TRBJ2-7; 7 bases fit TRBD2. This CDR3 is 15 amino acids long. From germline, CDR1 is SGHNT and CDR2 YYREEE (reference sequence). J gave up 2 bases and V 3 bases, and 8 bases lay outside the gene matches. CDR3 protein: CASSSSTSAPYEQYF. In DNA, the CDR3 is TGTGCCAGCAGCTCCTCAACTAGCGCTCCCTACGAGCAGTACTTC.

This clonotype has only a few counts. The chain is built from TRBV19 and TRBJ2-5, with TRBD2 matching over 8 bases. This CDR3 has 14 residues. J was trimmed by 5 bases and V by 5 bases; bases with no gene match: 7. Germline loops: CDR1 LNHDA, CDR2 SQIVND (reference sequence). The CDR3 DNA reads as TGTGCCAGTAGTGATCGGGGGGGCCGGGAGACCCAGTACTTC. This sequence encodes CASSDRGGRETQYF. The full variable domain, with the rest looked up from reference TRBV19 and TRBJ2-5, is DGGITQSPKYLFRKEGQNVTLSCEQNLNHDAMYWYRQDPGQGLRLIYYSQIVNDFQKGDIAEGYSVSREKKESFPLTVTSAQKNPTAFYLCASSDRGGRETQYFGPGTRLLVL.

Many counts were recorded for this clonotype. This chain uses TRBV7-9 with TRBJ2-7; D gene ambiguous. With 4 bases removed from V and 0 bases from J, the gap between germline ends came to 10 bases. Per germline, CDR1 SEHNR and CDR2 FQNEAQ (reference sequence). The CDR3 has 14 amino acids. CDR3 DNA: TGTGCCAGCAGCTCCCGACTGGCCTCCTACGAGCAGTACTTC. It specifies CASSSRLASYEQYF.

This clonotype has more than one count but fewer than ten. V gene TRBV19 combines with J gene TRBJ2-6; D possibly corresponds to TRBD1 (6 bases). The CDR3 runs to 14 residues. Germline CDR1 and CDR2: LNHDA and SQIVND (reference sequence). Between the trimmed V and J ends, which lost 8 bases and 1 base, there was a span of 9 bases. DNA for the CDR3: TGTGCCAGTGGGCAGGGGTCTGGGGCCAACGTCCTGACTTTC. Translating gives CASGQGSGANVLTF.

V usage is TRBV7-9 and J usage is TRBJ2-3; D perhaps matches TRBD2 (6 bases). Germline V gene sequence: CDR1 SEHNR, CDR2 FQNEAQ (reference sequence). V was shortened by 10 bases and J by 0 bases, with 14 bases between the two germline ends. The CDR3 is 14 residues long. The CDR3 sequence: CATSGGASTDTQYF. The CDR3 DNA follows: TGTGCCACGTCGGGCGGGGCTAGCACAGATACGCAGTATTTT.

This clonotype was seen more than once but under ten times. J is TRBJ2-2 and V is TRBV15; D is uncertain. The CDR3 is made up of 13 amino acids. Trimming stripped 0 bases from V and 4 bases from J, with 3 bases between. Looked up from germline, CDR1 is LNHNV and CDR2 is YYDKDF (reference sequence). CDR3 sequence: CATSRDGTGELFF. DNA of the CDR3: TGTGCCACCAGCAGAGATGGCACCGGGGAGCTGTTTTTT.

This clonotype showed up just a few times. The V call is TRBV4-1, the J call TRBJ2-5, with 11 bases aligning to TRBD2. V gave up 4 bases and J gave up 4 bases; unmatched junction bases: 5. Germline values: CDR1 MGHRA, CDR2 YSYEKL. The CDR3 is made up of 15 amino acids. The CDR3 DNA follows: TGCGCCAGCAGCCCACTAGCGGGAGTTGGAGAGACCCAGTACTTC. Encoded protein: CASSPLAGVGETQYF.

This clonotype occurred many times. The chain carries TRBV7-2 and TRBJ2-7; 13 nucleotides align to TRBD2. From germline, CDR1 is SGHTA and CDR2 FQGNSA. The CDR3 totals 16 residues. Trimming removed 1 base from V and 1 base from J; junction bases left unmatched: 1. CDR3 coding DNA: TGTGCCAGCAGCTTAGGACTAGCGGGGGGATCCTACGAGCAGTACTTC. Translated, it gives CASSLGLAGGSYEQYF. Together with reference TRBV7-2 and TRBJ2-7, the CDR3 gives the full variable domain: GAGVSQSPSNKVTEKGKDVELRCDPISGHTALYWYRQSLGQGLEFLIYFQGNSAPDKSGLPSDRFSAERTGGSVSTLTIQRTQQEDSAVYLCASSLGLAGGSYEQYFGPGTRLTVT.